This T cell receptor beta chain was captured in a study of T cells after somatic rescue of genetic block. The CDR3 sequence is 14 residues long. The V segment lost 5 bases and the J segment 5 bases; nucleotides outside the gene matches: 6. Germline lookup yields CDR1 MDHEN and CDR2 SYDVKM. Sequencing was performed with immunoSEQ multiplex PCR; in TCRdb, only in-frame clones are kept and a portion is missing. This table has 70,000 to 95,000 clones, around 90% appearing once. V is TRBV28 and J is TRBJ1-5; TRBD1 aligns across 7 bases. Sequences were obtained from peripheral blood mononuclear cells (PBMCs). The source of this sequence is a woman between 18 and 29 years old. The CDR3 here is CASSRSGGDQPQHF. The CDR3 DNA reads TGTGCCAGCAGTAGGTCAGGGGGGGATCAGCCCCAGCATTTT.